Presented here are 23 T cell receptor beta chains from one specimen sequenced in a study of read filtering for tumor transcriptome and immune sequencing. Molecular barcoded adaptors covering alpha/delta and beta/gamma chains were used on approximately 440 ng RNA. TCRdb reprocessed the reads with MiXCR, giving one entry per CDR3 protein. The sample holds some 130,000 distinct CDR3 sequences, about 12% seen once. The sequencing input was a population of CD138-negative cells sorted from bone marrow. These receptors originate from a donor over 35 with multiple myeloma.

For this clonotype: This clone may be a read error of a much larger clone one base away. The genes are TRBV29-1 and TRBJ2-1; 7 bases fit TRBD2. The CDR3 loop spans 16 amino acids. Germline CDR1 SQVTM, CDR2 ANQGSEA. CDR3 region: CSVEQRGENSYKEQFF. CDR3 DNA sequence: TGCAGCGTTGAGCAGCGGGGAGAAAATTCCTACAAGGAGCAGTTCTTC.

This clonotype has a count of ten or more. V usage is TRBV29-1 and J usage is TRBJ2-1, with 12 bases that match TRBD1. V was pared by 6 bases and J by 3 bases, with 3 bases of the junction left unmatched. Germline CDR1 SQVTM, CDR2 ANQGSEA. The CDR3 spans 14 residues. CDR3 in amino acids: CSVGQGAGYNEQFF. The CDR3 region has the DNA TGCAGCGTGGGACAGGGGGCGGGCTACAATGAGCAGTTCTTC.

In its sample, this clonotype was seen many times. This chain's CDR3 is CASSSHGQEQYF. CDR3 DNA sequence: TGTGCCAGCAGTAGCCATGGACAGGAGCAGTACTTC. V gene TRBV12-3 or TRBV12-4 combines with J gene TRBJ2-7; D is possibly TRBD1 (6 bases). Deletions cut 5 bases from V and 7 bases from J, with 12 bases between. This CDR3 comprises 12 residues.

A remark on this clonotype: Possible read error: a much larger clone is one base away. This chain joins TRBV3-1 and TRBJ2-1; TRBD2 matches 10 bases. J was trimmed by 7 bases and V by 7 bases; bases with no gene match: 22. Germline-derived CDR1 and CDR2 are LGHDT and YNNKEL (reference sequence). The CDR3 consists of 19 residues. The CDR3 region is CASTKGGTSVISKSNEQFF. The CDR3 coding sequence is TGTGCCAGCACCAAAGGGGGGACTAGCGTGATCTCGAAGTCGAATGAGCAGTTCTTC.

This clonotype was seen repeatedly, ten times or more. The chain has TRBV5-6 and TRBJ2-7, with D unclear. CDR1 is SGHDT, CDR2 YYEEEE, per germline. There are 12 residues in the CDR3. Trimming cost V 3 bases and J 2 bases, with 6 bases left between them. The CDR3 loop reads CASSSGTYEQYF. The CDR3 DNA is TGTGCCAGCAGCTCTGGGACCTACGAGCAGTACTTC.

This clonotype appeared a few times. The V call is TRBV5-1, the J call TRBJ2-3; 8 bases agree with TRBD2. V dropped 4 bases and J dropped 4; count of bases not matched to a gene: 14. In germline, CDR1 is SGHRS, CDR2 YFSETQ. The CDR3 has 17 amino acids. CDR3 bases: TGCGCCAGCAGCGGTCCAGGCCGGGAGGGCCTGGCAGATACGCAGTATTTT. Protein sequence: CASSGPGREGLADTQYF.

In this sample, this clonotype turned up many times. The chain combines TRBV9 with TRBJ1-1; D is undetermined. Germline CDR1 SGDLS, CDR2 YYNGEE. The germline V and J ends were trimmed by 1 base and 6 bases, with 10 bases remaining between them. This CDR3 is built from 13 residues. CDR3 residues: CASSVTVNSEAFF. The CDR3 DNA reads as TGTGCCAGCAGCGTAACGGTAAACTCTGAAGCTTTCTTT.

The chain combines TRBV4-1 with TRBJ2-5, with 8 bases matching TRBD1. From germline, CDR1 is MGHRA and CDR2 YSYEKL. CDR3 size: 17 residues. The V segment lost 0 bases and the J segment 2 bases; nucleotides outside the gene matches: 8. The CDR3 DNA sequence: TGCGCCAGCAGCCAAGATCGAGCAGGGGGCGCGCAAGAGACCCAGTACTTC. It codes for CASSQDRAGGAQETQYF.

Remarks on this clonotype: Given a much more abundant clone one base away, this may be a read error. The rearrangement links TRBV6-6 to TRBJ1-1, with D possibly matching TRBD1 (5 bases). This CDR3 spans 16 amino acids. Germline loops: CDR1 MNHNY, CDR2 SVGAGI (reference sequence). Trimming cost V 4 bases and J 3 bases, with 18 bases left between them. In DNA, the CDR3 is TGTGCCAGCAGTTGCGCACAGGTCCGGGTGCACACTGAAGCTTTCTTT. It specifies CASSCAQVRVHTEAFF.

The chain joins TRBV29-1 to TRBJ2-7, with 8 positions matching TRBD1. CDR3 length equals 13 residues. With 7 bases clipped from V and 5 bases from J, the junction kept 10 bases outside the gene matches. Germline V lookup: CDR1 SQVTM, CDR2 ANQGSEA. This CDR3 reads CSGTAGGGDEQYF. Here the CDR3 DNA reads TGCAGCGGTACTGCAGGGGGCGGAGACGAGCAGTACTTC.

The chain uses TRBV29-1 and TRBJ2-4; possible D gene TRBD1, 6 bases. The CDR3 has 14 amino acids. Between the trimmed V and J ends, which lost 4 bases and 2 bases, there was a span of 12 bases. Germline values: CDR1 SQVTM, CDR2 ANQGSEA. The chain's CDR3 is CSVGRTAPKNIQYF. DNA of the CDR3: TGCAGCGTTGGAAGGACAGCACCCAAAAACATTCAGTACTTC.

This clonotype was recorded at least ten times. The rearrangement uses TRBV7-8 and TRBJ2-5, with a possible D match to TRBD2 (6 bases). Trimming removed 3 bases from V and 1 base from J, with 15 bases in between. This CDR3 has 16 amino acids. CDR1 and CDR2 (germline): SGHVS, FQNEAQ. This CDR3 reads CASSLARDWFQETQYF. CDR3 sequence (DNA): TGTGCCAGCAGCTTGGCCCGGGACTGGTTCCAAGAGACCCAGTACTTC. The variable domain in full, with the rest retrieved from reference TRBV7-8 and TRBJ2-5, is GAGVSQSPRYKVAKRGQDVALRCDPISGHVSLFWYQQALGQGPEFLTYFQNEAQLDKSGLPSDRFFAERPEGSVSTLKIQRTQQEDSAVYLCASSLARDWFQETQYFGPGTRLLVL.

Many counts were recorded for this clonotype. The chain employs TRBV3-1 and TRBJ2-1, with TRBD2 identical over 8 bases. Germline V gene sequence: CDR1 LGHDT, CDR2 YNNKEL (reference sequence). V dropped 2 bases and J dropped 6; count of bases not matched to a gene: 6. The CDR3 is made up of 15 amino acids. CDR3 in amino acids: CASSQHPGGGNEQFF. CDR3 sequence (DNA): TGTGCCAGCAGCCAACATCCGGGAGGGGGCAATGAGCAGTTCTTC.

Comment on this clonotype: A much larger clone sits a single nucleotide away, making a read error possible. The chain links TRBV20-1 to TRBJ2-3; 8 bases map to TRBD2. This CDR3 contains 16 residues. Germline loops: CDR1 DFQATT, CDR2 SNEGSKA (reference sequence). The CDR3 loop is CSATGASGRAADTQCF. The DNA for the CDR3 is TGCAGTGCTACGGGCGCTTCCGGGAGGGCCGCAGATACGCAGTGTTTT.

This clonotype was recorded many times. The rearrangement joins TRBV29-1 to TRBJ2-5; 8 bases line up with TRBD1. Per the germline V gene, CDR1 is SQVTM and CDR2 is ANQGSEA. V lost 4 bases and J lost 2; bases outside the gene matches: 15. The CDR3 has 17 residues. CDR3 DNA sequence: TGCAGCGTTGTCCTCCTGCTGGGACAGGCCTTACAAGAGACCCAGTACTTC. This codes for CSVVLLLGQALQETQYF.

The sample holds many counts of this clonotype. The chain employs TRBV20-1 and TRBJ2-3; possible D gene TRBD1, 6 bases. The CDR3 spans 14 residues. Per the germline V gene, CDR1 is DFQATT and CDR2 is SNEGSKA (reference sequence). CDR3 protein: CRPRGVGGSDTQYF. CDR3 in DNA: TGCAGACCCAGGGGTGTAGGTGGTTCAGATACGCAGTATTTT.

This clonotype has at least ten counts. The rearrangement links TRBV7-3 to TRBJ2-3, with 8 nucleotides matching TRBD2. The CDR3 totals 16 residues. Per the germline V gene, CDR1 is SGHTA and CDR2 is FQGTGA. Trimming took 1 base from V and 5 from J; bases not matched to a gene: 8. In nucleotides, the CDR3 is TGTGCCAGCAGCTTAATTGGTAGCGGGATGGGAGATACGCAGTATTTT. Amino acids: CASSLIGSGMGDTQYF. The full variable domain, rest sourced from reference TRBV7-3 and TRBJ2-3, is GAGVSQTPSNKVTEKGKYVELRCDPISGHTALYWYRQSLGQGPEFLIYFQGTGAADDSGLPNDRFFAVRPEGSVSTLKIQRTERGDSAVYLCASSLIGSGMGDTQYFGPGTRLTVL.

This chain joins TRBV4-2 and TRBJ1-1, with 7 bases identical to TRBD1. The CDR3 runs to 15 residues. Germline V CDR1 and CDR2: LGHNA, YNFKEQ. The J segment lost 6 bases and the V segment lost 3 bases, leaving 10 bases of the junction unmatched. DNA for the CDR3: TGTGCCAGCAGCCAGGGGACAGCCTTCGGGGCTGAAGCTTTCTTT. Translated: CASSQGTAFGAEAFF.

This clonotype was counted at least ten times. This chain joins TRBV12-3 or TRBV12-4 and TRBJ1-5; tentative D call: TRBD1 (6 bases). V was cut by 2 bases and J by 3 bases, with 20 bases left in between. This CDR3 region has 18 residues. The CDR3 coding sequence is TGTGCCAGCAGTTTAATGGGGAAATGGACAGATCTCAATCAGCCCCAGCATTTT. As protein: CASSLMGKWTDLNQPQHF.

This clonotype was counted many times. CDR3 region: CAIKTGGYNEQFF. In DNA form, the CDR3 reads TGTGCCATCAAAACGGGAGGTTACAATGAGCAGTTCTTC. The chain joins TRBV10-3 to TRBJ2-1; 7 nucleotides align to TRBD2. The CDR3 contains 13 residues. Germline CDR1 ENHRY, CDR2 SYGVKD. The trim removed 7 bases at V and 4 bases at J, leaving 4 bases unmatched.

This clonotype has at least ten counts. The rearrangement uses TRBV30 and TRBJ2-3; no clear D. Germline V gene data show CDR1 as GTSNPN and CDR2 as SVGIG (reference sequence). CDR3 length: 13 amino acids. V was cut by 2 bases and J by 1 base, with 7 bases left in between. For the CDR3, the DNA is TGTGCCTGGAGTCCTCAAGGCACAGATACGCAGTATTTT. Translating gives CAWSPQGTDTQYF.

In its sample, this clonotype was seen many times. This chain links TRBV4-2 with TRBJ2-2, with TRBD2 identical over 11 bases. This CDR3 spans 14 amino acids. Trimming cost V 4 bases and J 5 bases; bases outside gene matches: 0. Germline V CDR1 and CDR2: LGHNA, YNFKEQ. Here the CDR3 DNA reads TGTGCCAGCAGCCCTAGCGGGAGGACCGGGGAGCTGTTTTTT. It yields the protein CASSPSGRTGELFF.

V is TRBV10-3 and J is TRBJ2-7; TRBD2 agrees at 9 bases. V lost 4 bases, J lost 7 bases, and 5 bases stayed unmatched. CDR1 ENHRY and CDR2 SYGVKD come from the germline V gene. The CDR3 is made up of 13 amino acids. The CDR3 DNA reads TGTGCCATCAGTGGCGGGAGCGGGAGGGAGCAGTACTTC. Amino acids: CAISGGSGREQYF.